Sequencing of this T cell receptor (beta chain) was carried out in a study of T cell responses to AZD1222 COVID-19 vaccine. Study-wide results and caveats: It was only after the peak T cell response that any repertoires were sampled. Of the AZD1222 recipients, only six were seropositive at baseline. Donors, mostly white British, included more females; clonal diversity was possibly underestimated.

The germline V gene encodes CDR1 SNHLY and CDR2 FYNNEI. The CDR3 spans 13 residues. V lost 6 bases and J 6 bases, leaving 12 bases between the germline ends. The repertoire was sequenced with immunoSEQ multiplex PCR; TCRdb's copy has only in-frame clones and lacks some. The profile shows about 140,000 clones, 88% of them singletons. To note about this clone: Its antigen is unidentified.

The sample here was peripheral blood, taken 28 days after the second AZD1222 dose. The chain uses TRBV2 and TRBJ1-5; D gene ambiguous. The sequence was collected from an adult who received the AZD1222 COVID-19 vaccine. In DNA, the CDR3 is TGTGCCAGCAGGCGCGCCACGGCTCAGCCCCAGCATTTT. It encodes CASRRATAQPQHF.